A selection of T cell receptor beta chains follows, all from one sample in a study of blood T cell repertoires in COVID-19. The table came from immunoSEQ multiplex PCR; TCRdb's copy has only in-frame clones and leaves some out. Here the sample spans under 140,000 clones, 75% to 85% being singletons. Sequenced material: peripheral blood. These receptors were obtained from a woman in her sixties or seventies with acute or convalescent COVID-19. The CDR3 runs from the conserved cysteine through the conserved F or W. Fields, in order: D gene, clone size, V gene, J gene, CDR3 DNA, CDR3 protein. The D gene is left open where the match is weak. A row's size may be missing; if present it is once, few, many or a size class.

-	-	TRBV6-5	TRBJ2-3	TGTGCCAGCAGGCCGGGTCCTGCGTCAGATACGCAGTATTTT	CASRPGPASDTQYF
-	-	TRBV11-3	TRBJ1-2	TGTGCCAGCAGCTCCTTCGACAGGACCCTATACGGCTACACCTTC	CASSSFDRTLYGYTF
TRBD1	-	TRBV9	TRBJ1-4	TGTGCCAGCAGCGTAGAGGGACAGCCTTCTTCCGTACTGTTTTTT	CASSVEGQPSSVLFF
TRBD1	-	TRBV6-6	TRBJ1-2	TGTGCCAGCAGTCGCGGCAGGGGGCACTATGGCTACACCTTC	CASSRGRGHYGYTF
-	few	TRBV15	TRBJ1-1	TGTGCCACCAGCAGAGATCGTCAGACACGGAACACTGAAGCTTTCTTT	CATSRDRQTRNTEAFF
TRBD1	-	TRBV29-1	TRBJ1-2	TGCAGCGTTACTACAGGGGGCTCGGACTATGGCTACACCTTC	CSVTTGGSDYGYTF
-	-	TRBV27	TRBJ1-1	TGTGCCAGCAGTTCACTCGACAGGTTTGAAGCTTTCTTT	CASSSLDRFEAFF
-	-	TRBV9	TRBJ1-5	TGTGCCAGCAGCGTAGGAGGCGGGTACAATCAGCCCCAGCATTTT	CASSVGGGYNQPQHF
TRBD2	-	TRBV5-4	TRBJ2-1	TGTGCCAGCAGCTTGGAATCCTTAGCGGGGGGGCGGCAGTTCTTC	CASSLESLAGGRQFF
-	-	TRBV7-2	TRBJ1-2	TGTGCCAGCAGCCCAGCCTCTGACAGGCGACCTTATGGCTACACCTTC	CASSPASDRRPYGYTF
-	many	TRBV7-2	TRBJ2-3	TGTGCCAGCAGCTTAGGGACACCTCGCACAGATACGCAGTATTTT	CASSLGTPRTDTQYF
-	-	TRBV23-1	TRBJ1-1	TGCGCCAGCAGTCAAACCCCACTCGCTTTCTTT	CASSQTPLAFF
-	-	TRBV6-4	TRBJ2-7	TGTGCCAGCAGTGACTCACGGACAGAGGAATCCTACGAGCAGTACTTC	CASSDSRTEESYEQYF
TRBD2	-	TRBV5-1	TRBJ2-2	TGCGCCAGCAGCAGTAGCGGGGGGGCCACCGGGGAGCTGTTTTTT	CASSSSGGATGELFF
-	-	TRBV27	TRBJ2-2	TGTGCCAGCAGTTTATCGCACGGGAACACCGGGGAGCTGTTTTTT	CASSLSHGNTGELFF
-	-	TRBV20-1	TRBJ2-7	TGCAGTGCTAGTCCATACGAGCAGTACTTC	CSASPYEQYF
TRBD1	-	TRBV7-2	TRBJ2-6	TGTGCCAGCAGCTTCGACAGGGCTGGGGCCAACGTCCTGACTTTC	CASSFDRAGANVLTF
-	-	TRBV5-1	TRBJ2-2	TGCGCCAGCAGCCCCGGGTCCAACACCGGGGAGCTGTTTTTT	CASSPGSNTGELFF
TRBD1	-	TRBV15	TRBJ1-2	TGTGCCACCAGCAGGGAGGGGGCCGCGGGGGGCTACACCTTC	CATSREGAAGGYTF
-	-	TRBV30	TRBJ2-3	TGTGCCTGGAGTGCCCCCCAGACTCTTTATTTT	CAWSAPQTLYF
TRBD2	-	TRBV5-4	TRBJ2-3	TGTGCCAGCAGTTTTGAACTAGCGGATACGCAGTATTTT	CASSFELADTQYF
-	-	TRBV6-1	TRBJ1-1	TGTGCCAGCAGTGAAGTATTCGGGGGAACTGAAGCTTTCTTT	CASSEVFGGTEAFF
TRBD1	-	TRBV6-5	TRBJ1-6	TGTGCCAGCAGTTGGGGACAGTTCTATAATTCACCCCTCCACTTT	CASSWGQFYNSPLHF
-	-	TRBV28	TRBJ2-7	TGTGCCAGCAGGGGGACACACGGATCCTACGAGCAGTACTTC	CASRGTHGSYEQYF
-	-	TRBV6-1	TRBJ2-4	TGTGCCAGCAGTGAATTCTTATGGGGCGCCGGGACATCCAAAAACATTCAGTACTTC	CASSEFLWGAGTSKNIQYF
TRBD1	-	TRBV13	TRBJ1-2	TGTGCCAGCAGCCGGGACAGCCGTTTAGATGGCTACACCTTC	CASSRDSRLDGYTF
TRBD2	-	TRBV4-1	TRBJ2-2	TGCGCCAGCAGCAGTGTAGGCGGGGGGGCCACCGGGGAGCTGTTTTTT	CASSSVGGGATGELFF